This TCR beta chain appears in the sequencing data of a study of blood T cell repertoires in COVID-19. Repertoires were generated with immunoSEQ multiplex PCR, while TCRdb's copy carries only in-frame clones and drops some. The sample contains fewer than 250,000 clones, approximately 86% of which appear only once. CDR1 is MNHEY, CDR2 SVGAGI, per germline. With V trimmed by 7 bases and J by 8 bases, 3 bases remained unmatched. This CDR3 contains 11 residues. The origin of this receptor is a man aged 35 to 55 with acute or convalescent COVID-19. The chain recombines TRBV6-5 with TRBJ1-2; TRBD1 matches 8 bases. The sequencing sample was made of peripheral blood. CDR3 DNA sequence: TGTGCCAGCAAGACAGGGGTAGGCTACACCTTC. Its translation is CASKTGVGYTF.